The subject of this entry is one TCR beta chain. Its antigen is not identified. With V trimmed by 4 bases and J by 0 bases, 6 bases remained unmatched. The CDR3 spans 16 residues. CDR1 and CDR2 from the germline V gene are SGHRS and YFSETQ. In the authors' methods: Junction-only sequences produced by ImmunoSEQ had no quality scores, so filtering differed. Libraries were prepared by immunoSEQ multiplex PCR; TCRdb keeps only in-frame clonotypes and omits some of them. V, J and clone size derive from that table, while D and trimming were established from the DNA sequence. The sample includes hundreds of thousands of clones, more than 70% of them seen just once. This specimen comes from a study of shared clonotypes between healthy human individuals. The study, taken as a whole, reports: Sampling covered blood only; tissue repertoires likely differ.

The clonotype comes from a woman aged 40 to 49 in good health. Some clones in this sample may be carry-over from other donors' samples. What was sequenced was PBMCs. V gene TRBV5-1 combines with J gene TRBJ2-3; 9 bases agree with TRBD1. This CDR3 reads CASSGDRVGSTDTQYF. The CDR3 bases are TGCGCCAGCAGCGGGGACAGGGTCGGGAGCACAGATACGCAGTATTTT.